The sequence of this T cell receptor beta chain was determined in a study of T cell repertoires in cytomegalovirus infection. The overall study: Researchers turned to recently identified HLA-C-restricted CMV epitopes as well as well-studied HLA-B-restricted ones. Public signatures in TCR beta pointed to CMV infection and matching HLA type.

Germline CDR1 is MNHNS and CDR2 is SASEGT. Trimming removed 6 bases from V and 4 bases from J, with 13 bases in between. CDR3 length: 13 residues. This clonotype was recorded many times. Its antigen remains unknown. TCRdb reprocessed the reads with MiXCR, giving one entry per CDR3 protein. Of around 800,000 distinct CDR3 sequences detected, approximately 32% appear once; the ten largest clones hold about an eighth. This TCR derives from a human donor in good health (CMV status not recorded). Some clones in this sample may be carry-over from other donors' samples. This chain connects TRBV6-1 to TRBJ2-7; D not certain. Material: cultured CD8+ T cells from PBMCs, obtained from culture after CMV antigen stimulation. The CDR3 is CASRVNGFYEQYV. The CDR3 region has the DNA TGTGCCAGCAGGGTGAACGGGTTTTACGAGCAGTACGTC.